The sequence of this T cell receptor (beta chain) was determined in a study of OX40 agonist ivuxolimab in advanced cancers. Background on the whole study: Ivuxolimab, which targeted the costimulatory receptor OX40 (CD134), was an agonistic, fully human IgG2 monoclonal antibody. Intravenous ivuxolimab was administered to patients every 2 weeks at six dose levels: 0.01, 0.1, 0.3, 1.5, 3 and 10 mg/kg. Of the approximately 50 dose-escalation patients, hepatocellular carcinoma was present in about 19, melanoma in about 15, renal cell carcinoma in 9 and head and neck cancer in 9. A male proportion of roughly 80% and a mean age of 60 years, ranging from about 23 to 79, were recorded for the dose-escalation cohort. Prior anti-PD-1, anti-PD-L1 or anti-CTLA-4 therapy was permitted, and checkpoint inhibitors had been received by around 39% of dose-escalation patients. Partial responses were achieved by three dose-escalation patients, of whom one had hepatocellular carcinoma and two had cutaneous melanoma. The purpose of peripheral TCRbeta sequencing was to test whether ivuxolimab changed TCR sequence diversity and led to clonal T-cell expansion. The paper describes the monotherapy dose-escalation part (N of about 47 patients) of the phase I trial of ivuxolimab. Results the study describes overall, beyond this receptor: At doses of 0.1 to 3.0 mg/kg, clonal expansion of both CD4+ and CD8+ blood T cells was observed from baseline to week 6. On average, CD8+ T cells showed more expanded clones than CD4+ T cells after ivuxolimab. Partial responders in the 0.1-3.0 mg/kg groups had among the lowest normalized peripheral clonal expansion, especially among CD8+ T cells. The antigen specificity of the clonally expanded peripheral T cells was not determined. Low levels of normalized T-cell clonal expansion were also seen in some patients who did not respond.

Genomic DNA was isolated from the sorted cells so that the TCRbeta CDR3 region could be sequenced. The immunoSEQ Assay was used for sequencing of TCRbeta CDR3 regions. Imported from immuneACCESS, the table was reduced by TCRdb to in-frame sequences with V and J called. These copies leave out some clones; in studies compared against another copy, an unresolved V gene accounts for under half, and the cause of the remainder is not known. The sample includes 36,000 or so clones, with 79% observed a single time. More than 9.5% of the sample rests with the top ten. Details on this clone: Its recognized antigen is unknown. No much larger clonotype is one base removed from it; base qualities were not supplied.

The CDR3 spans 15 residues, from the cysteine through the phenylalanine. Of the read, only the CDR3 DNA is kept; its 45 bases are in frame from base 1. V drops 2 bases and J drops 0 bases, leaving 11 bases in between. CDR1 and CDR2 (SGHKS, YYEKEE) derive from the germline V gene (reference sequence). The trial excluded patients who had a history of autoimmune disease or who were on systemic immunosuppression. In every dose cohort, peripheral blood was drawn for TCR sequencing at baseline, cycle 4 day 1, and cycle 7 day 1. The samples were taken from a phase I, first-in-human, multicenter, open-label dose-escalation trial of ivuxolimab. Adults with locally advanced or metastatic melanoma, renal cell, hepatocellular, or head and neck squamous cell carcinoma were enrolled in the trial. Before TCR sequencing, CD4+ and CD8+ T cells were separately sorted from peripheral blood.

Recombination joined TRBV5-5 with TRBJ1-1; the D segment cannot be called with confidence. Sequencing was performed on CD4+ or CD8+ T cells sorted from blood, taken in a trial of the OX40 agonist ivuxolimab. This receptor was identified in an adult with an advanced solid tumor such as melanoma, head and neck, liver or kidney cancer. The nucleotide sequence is TGTGCCAGCAGCTTTTGGGCGGTCATGAACACTGAAGCTTTCTTT. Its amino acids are CASSFWAVMNTEAFF.